Presented here are 23 T cell receptor beta chains from one specimen sequenced in a study of shared clonotypes between healthy human individuals (dated by TCRdb to the early 2020s). Library prep was done by the immunoSEQ multiplex PCR assay. TCRdb carries this immuneACCESS record with in-frame sequences only. Its versions omit some clonotypes, under half of them owing to an unresolved V gene in the studies checked, with the rest unexplained. The sample table shows about 2.3 million clones, and 85% to 95% are seen once. The ten largest clones represent 0.39% of the sample. Sequenced: naive CD4+ T cells from PBMCs. In the paper's terms, the cell subset or site label means: CD45RA+ positively selected. The receptors were sampled from a young man in good health. Some clones in this sample may be carry-over from other donors' samples.

V usage is TRBV7-2 and J usage is TRBJ1-1; D possibly corresponds to TRBD1 (5 bases). The V end was cut by 2 bases, the J end by 7 bases, with 11 bases between. Germline V lookup: CDR1 SGHTA, CDR2 FQGNSA. The CDR3 totals 13 residues. The CDR3 here is CASSLTREGEAFF. The CDR3 DNA sequence: TGTGCCAGCAGCTTAACCAGGGAGGGTGAAGCTTTCTTT.

The gene calls are TRBV5-1 and TRBJ2-7; 7 bases fit TRBD2. The CDR3 extends over 14 amino acids. Germline V lookup: CDR1 SGHRS, CDR2 YFSETQ. Trimming at V came to 0 bases and at J to 6 bases, leaving 6 bases not matched to a gene. This CDR3 reads CASSLGGGSPEQYF. As DNA, the CDR3 is TGCGCCAGCAGCTTGGGCGGCGGGAGCCCCGAGCAGTACTTC.

This chain links TRBV9 with TRBJ2-4; 8 bases align to TRBD1. The ends lost 3 bases at V and 8 bases at J; junction bases unmatched: 7. CDR1 and CDR2 (germline): SGDLS, YYNGEE. The CDR3 contains 14 residues. The CDR3 coding sequence is TGTGCCAGCAGCGCAGGGGGCGGCGGGGACATTCAGTACTTC. Amino acid sequence: CASSAGGGGDIQYF.

The chain is built from TRBV6-1 and TRBJ2-7; unclear D gene. Trimming stripped 6 bases from V and 6 bases from J, with 18 bases between. This CDR3 is built from 14 residues. Germline CDR1 reads MNHNS; CDR2 reads SASEGT. CDR3 sequence (DNA): TGTGCCAGCAGAAGGATCCATGCGGAAGGCGAGCAGTACTTC. This encodes CASRRIHAEGEQYF.

The chain carries TRBV28 and TRBJ2-3, with D hard to call. V shed 7 bases and J shed 3 bases, with 14 bases lying between them. The CDR3 runs 14 residues. Germline V gives CDR1 MDHEN, CDR2 SYDVKM. The CDR3 sequence: CASTPPLGTDTQYF. CDR3 bases: TGTGCCAGCACCCCGCCCCTCGGGACAGATACGCAGTATTTT. Using reference TRBV28 and TRBJ2-3 for the parts outside the CDR3, the full variable domain is DVKVTQSSRYLVKRTGEKVFLECVQDMDHENMFWYRQDPGLGLRLIYFSYDVKMKEKGDIPEGYSVSREKKERFSLILESASTNQTSMYLCASTPPLGTDTQYFGPGTRLTVL.

The chain joins TRBV28 to TRBJ2-3; D is ambiguous. The V gene lost 5 bases and the J gene lost 1 base, with 10 bases spanning the gap. Looked up from germline, CDR1 is MDHEN and CDR2 is SYDVKM. This CDR3 contains 14 residues. Here the CDR3 reads CASSTPGRTDTQYF. In DNA form, the CDR3 reads TGTGCCAGCAGTACGCCGGGCCGCACAGATACGCAGTATTTT.

The V gene is TRBV4-1, the J gene TRBJ2-7, with a weak D call TRBD1 (6 bases). The CDR3 sequence is 14 residues long. Looked up from germline, CDR1 is MGHRA and CDR2 is YSYEKL. The V end was cut by 1 base, the J end by 3 bases, with 10 bases between. DNA of the CDR3: TGCGCCAGCAGCCAAGGCCCACAGGGCTACGAGCAGTACTTC. Its translation: CASSQGPQGYEQYF.

As to this clone: The same CDR3 can be traced to other DNA sequences in this sample. The chain employs TRBV6-5 and TRBJ2-7, with TRBD2 identical over 10 bases. CDR3 size: 13 residues. Germline V gene lookup returns CDR1 MNHEY and CDR2 SVGAGI. V shed 8 bases and J 2 bases; nucleotides not matched to a gene: 3. Written as DNA, the CDR3 is TGTGCCAGCGGGAGCGGGAGGGCCTACGAGCAGTACTTC. This codes for CASGSGRAYEQYF.

This rearrangement joins TRBV7-6 to TRBJ2-3, with 7 bases identical to TRBD2. Unmatched junction bases numbered 0, after V lost 4 bases and J lost 5 bases. CDR3 length: 12 residues. Germline V gene data show CDR1 as SGHVS and CDR2 as FNYEAQ. CDR3 in DNA: TGTGCCAGCAGCTCTAGCGGAGATACGCAGTATTTT. It translates to CASSSSGDTQYF.

The chain is built from TRBV5-1 and TRBJ2-7; D possibly corresponds to TRBD2 (6 bases). The CDR3 covers 15 residues. CDR1 and CDR2 (germline): SGHRS, YFSETQ. V was clipped by 0 bases and J by 3 bases, with 13 bases between them. In DNA, the CDR3 is TGCGCCAGCAGCTTGGCTGCGGGGACCCTCTACGAGCAGTACTTC. Amino acid sequence: CASSLAAGTLYEQYF.

The chain joins TRBV10-1 to TRBJ2-7; 8 bases map to TRBD2. There are 15 residues in the CDR3. Per the germline V gene, CDR1 is WNHNN and CDR2 is SYGVQD (reference sequence). Trimming removed 4 bases from V and 6 bases from J; junction bases left unmatched: 11. The CDR3 loop is CASSVFPGGPSEQYF. The CDR3 nucleotides are TGCGCCAGCAGTGTCTTTCCGGGAGGGCCTAGCGAGCAGTACTTC.

The chain is built from TRBV20-1 and TRBJ1-4; D unclear. The V end lost 0 bases, the J end lost 13 bases, and 9 bases lay between the germline ends. Germline V gives CDR1 DFQATT, CDR2 SNEGSKA (reference sequence). The CDR3 extends over 11 amino acids. This CDR3 is CSARDPPRLFF. For the CDR3, the DNA is TGCAGTGCTAGAGATCCCCCGAGACTGTTTTTT.

This chain uses TRBV12-5 with TRBJ2-5; D is possibly TRBD1 (7 bases). The CDR3 runs 17 residues. With 5 bases removed from V and 0 bases from J, the gap between germline ends came to 19 bases. Per germline, CDR1 LGHNT and CDR2 FRNRAP. The DNA of the CDR3 is TGTGCTAGTGGTACTAGCCCCACAGGGGAGTACCAAGAGACCCAGTACTTC. It codes for CASGTSPTGEYQETQYF.

The V and J genes are TRBV28 and TRBJ1-4, with D perhaps TRBD1 (6 bases). Germline lookup yields CDR1 MDHEN and CDR2 SYDVKM. Between the trimmed V and J ends, which lost 3 bases and 6 bases, there was a span of 14 bases. The CDR3 consists of 15 residues. CDR3: CASSLGDNWDEKLFF. The CDR3 DNA reads TGTGCCAGCAGTTTGGGGGACAATTGGGATGAAAAACTGTTTTTT. Variable domain in full (rest from reference TRBV28 and TRBJ1-4): DVKVTQSSRYLVKRTGEKVFLECVQDMDHENMFWYRQDPGLGLRLIYFSYDVKMKEKGDIPEGYSVSREKKERFSLILESASTNQTSMYLCASSLGDNWDEKLFFGSGTQLSVL.

The chain has TRBV14 and TRBJ2-3; possibly TRBD2 for D (5 bases). This CDR3 has 15 amino acids. Germline values: CDR1 SGHDN, CDR2 FVKESK. Trimming removed 0 bases at V and 7 bases at J, with 14 bases between. CDR3 in amino acids: CASSQEGSPWYTQYF. CDR3 DNA sequence: TGTGCCAGCAGCCAAGAAGGGAGTCCCTGGTATACGCAGTATTTT.

J is TRBJ2-1 and V is TRBV5-1, with D perhaps TRBD2 (5 bases). Germline lookup yields CDR1 SGHRS and CDR2 YFSETQ. The germline V and J ends were trimmed by 4 bases and 5 bases, with 13 bases remaining between them. There are 14 residues in the CDR3. DNA for the CDR3: TGCGCCAGCAGCGTGTCTAGCCAGGACAATGAGCAGTTCTTC. It codes for CASSVSSQDNEQFF.

The chain employs TRBV7-9 and TRBJ1-3, with D tentatively TRBD1 (6 bases). Trimming removed 5 bases at V and 7 bases at J, with 9 bases between. The CDR3 runs 12 residues. Germline V gene lookup returns CDR1 SEHNR and CDR2 FQNEAQ (reference sequence). The CDR3 loop reads CASSRGANTIYF. The CDR3 coding sequence is TGTGCCAGCAGCCGGGGGGCTAACACCATATATTTT.

This chain links TRBV5-1 with TRBJ1-4; D not certain. The CDR3 loop spans 14 amino acids. The V gene's germline CDR1 is SGHRS and CDR2 YFSETQ. With 2 bases removed from V and 7 bases from J, the gap between germline ends came to 12 bases. CDR3 in DNA: TGCGCCAGCAGCTTACGCCCGCGGGGTGAAAAACTGTTTTTT. Amino acids: CASSLRPRGEKLFF.

The chain couples TRBV7-3 to TRBJ2-1; weak D call: TRBD1 (5 bases). Trimming pared 5 bases from V and 7 bases from J, leaving 9 bases between. Germline V gene lookup returns CDR1 SGHTA and CDR2 FQGTGA. The CDR3 has 12 residues. CDR3 sequence: CASSVPGNEQFF. The CDR3 DNA sequence: TGTGCCAGCAGCGTACCAGGGAATGAGCAGTTCTTC.

This chain connects TRBV5-4 to TRBJ2-2, with D tentatively TRBD2 (5 bases). Germline CDR1 and CDR2: SGHNT and YYREEE (reference sequence). Trimming left V 2 bases short and J 1 base short, with 12 bases between. The CDR3 spans 16 residues. The CDR3 spells CASSLGRAENTGELFF. The DNA of the CDR3 is TGTGCCAGCAGCTTAGGCCGAGCGGAGAACACCGGGGAGCTGTTTTTT.

The chain links TRBV7-2 to TRBJ2-3; unclear D gene. Germline CDR1 is SGHTA and CDR2 is FQGNSA. The CDR3 loop spans 15 amino acids. V lost 5 bases to trimming and J lost 4 bases, with 16 bases between them. The CDR3 here is CASSQRSLGADTQYF. CDR3 bases: TGTGCCAGCAGCCAAAGGAGCTTAGGTGCAGATACGCAGTATTTT.

In the case of this clone: The sample has other DNA sequences that encode this CDR3 too. The chain has TRBV11-2 and TRBJ1-5; D unresolved. Between the trimmed V and J ends, which lost 0 bases and 4 bases, there was a span of 7 bases. The CDR3 consists of 14 residues. CDR1 is SGHAT, CDR2 FQNNGV, per germline. The CDR3 loop is CASSLDGPNQPQHF. Here the CDR3 DNA reads TGTGCCAGCAGCTTAGATGGCCCGAATCAGCCCCAGCATTTT.

The rearrangement uses TRBV7-2 and TRBJ2-3; TRBD2 aligns across 9 bases. Per germline, CDR1 SGHTA and CDR2 FQGNSA. J lost 2 bases, V lost 1 base, and 4 bases had no gene match. CDR3 size: 16 residues. The CDR3 coding sequence is TGTGCCAGCAGCTTAGTAGCGGGAGTGGCCACAGATACGCAGTATTTT. Amino acids: CASSLVAGVATDTQYF.